This TCR beta chain was observed in a study of primary melanoma T cells and metastatic recurrence. Study details: Primary melanomas here were stage T2 to T4, over 1 mm thick.

Clones were sequenced by immunoSEQ multiplex PCR, and TCRdb holds only the in-frame ones, with some missing. The sample has some 400 clones; 70% to 90% are singletons. Findings of the study overall: Tumor T-cell fraction reportedly predicted progression-free survival independently.

Germline V gene lookup returns CDR1 MDHEN and CDR2 SYDVKM. The ends were cut back, 5 bases at V and 9 bases at J, with 14 bases in the middle. The CDR3 covers 13 residues. This clone is labeled hyperexpanded. The antigen is undetermined. This clonotype originated in a human donor with melanoma. The J gene is TRBJ2-1, the V gene TRBV28; D uncertain. Specimen: melanoma tumor tissue. The CDR3: CASSNPQFFEQFF. The CDR3 DNA follows: TGTGCCAGCAGTAACCCTCAGTTTTTTGAGCAGTTCTTC. Together with reference TRBV28 and TRBJ2-1, the CDR3 gives the full variable domain: DVKVTQSSRYLVKRTGEKVFLECVQDMDHENMFWYRQDPGLGLRLIYFSYDVKMKEKGDIPEGYSVSREKKERFSLILESASTNQTSMYLCASSNPQFFEQFFGPGTRLTVL.